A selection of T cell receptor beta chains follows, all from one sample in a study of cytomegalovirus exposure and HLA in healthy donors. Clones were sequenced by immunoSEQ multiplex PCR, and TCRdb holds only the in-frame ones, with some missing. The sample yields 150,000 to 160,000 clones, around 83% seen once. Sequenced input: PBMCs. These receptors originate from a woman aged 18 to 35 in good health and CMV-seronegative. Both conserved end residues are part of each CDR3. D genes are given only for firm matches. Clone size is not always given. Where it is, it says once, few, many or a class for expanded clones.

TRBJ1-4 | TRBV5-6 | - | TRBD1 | CASSKTGGAGEKLFF | TGTGCCAGCAGCAAGACAGGGGGCGCTGGTGAAAAACTGTTTTTT
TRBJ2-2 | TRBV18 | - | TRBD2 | CASSPYQGLAGPNTGELFF | TGTGCCAGCTCACCCTACCAGGGACTAGCGGGACCGAACACCGGGGAGCTGTTTTTT
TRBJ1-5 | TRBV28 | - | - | CASSLGATSNQPQHF | TGTGCCAGCAGTTTGGGGGCAACTAGCAATCAGCCCCAGCATTTT
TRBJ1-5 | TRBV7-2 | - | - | CASSLVGGLGNQPQHF | TGTGCCAGCAGCTTAGTCGGGGGTCTGGGCAATCAGCCCCAGCATTTT
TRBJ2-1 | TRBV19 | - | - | CASSIWSSSYNEQFF | TGTGCCAGTAGTATCTGGAGCAGCTCCTACAATGAGCAGTTCTTC
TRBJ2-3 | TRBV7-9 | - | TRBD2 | CASSRGLAGPISTDTQYF | TGTGCCAGCAGCCGGGGACTAGCGGGTCCCATTAGCACAGATACGCAGTATTTT
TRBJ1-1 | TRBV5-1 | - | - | CASSLGPSGANTEAFF | TGCGCCAGCAGCTTAGGGCCCTCAGGGGCTAACACTGAAGCTTTCTTT
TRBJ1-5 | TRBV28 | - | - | CASSLAAQPQHF | TGTGCCAGCAGTTTAGCGGCTCAGCCCCAGCATTTT
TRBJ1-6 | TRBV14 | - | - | CASSLTGNSPLHF | TGTGCCAGCAGCCTTACAGGGAATTCACCCCTCCACTTT
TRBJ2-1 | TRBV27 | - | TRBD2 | CATTRLAGGPSYNEQFF | TGTGCGACCACCAGACTAGCGGGAGGGCCGTCCTACAATGAGCAGTTCTTC
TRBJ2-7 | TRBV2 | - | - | CASRADRVYEQYF | TGTGCCAGCAGGGCGGACAGAGTCTACGAGCAGTACTTC
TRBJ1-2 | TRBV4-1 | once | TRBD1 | CASSQERTGSGTNYGYTF | TGCGCCAGCAGCCAAGAAAGGACAGGGAGTGGGACTAACTATGGCTACACCTTC
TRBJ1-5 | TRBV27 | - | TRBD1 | CASRRPSGQGIVSNQPQHF | TGTGCCAGCAGACGACCCTCGGGACAGGGGATTGTTAGCAATCAGCCCCAGCATTTT
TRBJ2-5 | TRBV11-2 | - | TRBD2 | CASSRGLAPETQYF | TGTGCCAGCAGCCGAGGACTAGCGCCGGAGACCCAGTACTTC
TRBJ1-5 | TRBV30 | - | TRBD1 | CAWSVLGGEGQPQHF | TGTGCCTGGAGTGTACTAGGGGGCGAGGGTCAGCCCCAGCATTTT
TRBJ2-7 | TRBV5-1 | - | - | CASSFTGPTYEQYF | TGCGCCAGCAGCTTTACTGGGCCAACCTACGAGCAGTACTTC
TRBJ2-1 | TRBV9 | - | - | CASSVLGSSYNEQFF | TGTGCCAGCAGCGTCCTAGGGAGCTCCTACAATGAGCAGTTCTTC
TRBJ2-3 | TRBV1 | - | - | CTSSQEGLAGATDTQYF | TGCACCAGCAGCCAAGAGGGACTAGCGGGGGCAACAGATACGCAGTATTTT
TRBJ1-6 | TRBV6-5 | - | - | CASSPSGGSSPLHF | TGTGCCAGCAGCCCTAGCGGGGGGAGTTCACCCCTCCACTTT
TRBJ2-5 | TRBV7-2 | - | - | CASSLLGETQYF | TGTGCCAGCAGCTTACTAGGAGAGACCCAGTACTTC
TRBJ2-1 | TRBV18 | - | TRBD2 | CASSPGGVGGDEQFF | TGTGCCAGCTCACCCGGGGGGGTCGGAGGCGATGAGCAGTTCTTC
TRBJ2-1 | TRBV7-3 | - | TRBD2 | CASSPVGTSAHNEQFF | TGTGCCAGCAGCCCTGTCGGGACTAGCGCGCACAATGAGCAGTTCTTC
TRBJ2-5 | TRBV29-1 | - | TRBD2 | CSVEGRGDQETQYF | TGCAGCGTTGAAGGACGGGGGGACCAGGAGACCCAGTACTTC
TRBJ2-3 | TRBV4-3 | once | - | CASSQATGTDTQYF | TGCGCCAGCAGCCAGGCCACAGGGACAGATACGCAGTATTTT
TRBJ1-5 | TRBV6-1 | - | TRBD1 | CASSGGQGANQPQHF | TGTGCCAGCAGTGGGGGGCAGGGGGCCAATCAGCCCCAGCATTTT
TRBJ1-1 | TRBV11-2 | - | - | CASSLASWRGNTEAFF | TGTGCCAGCAGCTTAGCCTCCTGGCGGGGGAACACTGAAGCTTTCTTT
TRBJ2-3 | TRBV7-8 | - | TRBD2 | CASSLVDSGTYTDTQYF | TGTGCCAGCAGCTTAGTAGATAGCGGGACATACACAGATACGCAGTATTTT
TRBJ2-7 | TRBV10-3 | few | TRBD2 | CAIRPGGYEQYF | TGTGCCATCAGACCGGGAGGCTACGAGCAGTACTTC
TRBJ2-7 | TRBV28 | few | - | CASSLWGGNRGFEQYF | TGTGCCAGCAGTTTATGGGGCGGGAATAGAGGATTCGAGCAGTACTTC
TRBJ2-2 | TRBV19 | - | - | CASSHSGVNTGELFF | TGTGCCAGTAGTCATAGCGGAGTGAACACCGGGGAGCTGTTTTTT
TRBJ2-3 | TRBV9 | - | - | CASSVGAPRGTDTQYF | TGTGCCAGCAGCGTAGGGGCCCCCCGAGGCACAGATACGCAGTATTTT
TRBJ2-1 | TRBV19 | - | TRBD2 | CASSIPLAGGSYNEQFF | TGTGCCAGTAGTATCCCGCTAGCGGGTGGATCTTACAATGAGCAGTTCTTC
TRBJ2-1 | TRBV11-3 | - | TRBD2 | CASSLDGLAGGGADEQFF | TGTGCCAGCAGCTTAGATGGGCTAGCGGGTGGCGGGGCGGATGAGCAGTTCTTC
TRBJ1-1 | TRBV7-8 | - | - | CASSLAEGTEAFF | TGTGCCAGCAGCTTAGCGGAGGGCACTGAAGCTTTCTTT
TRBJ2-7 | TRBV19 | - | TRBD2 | CASSIGPAGSYEQYF | TGTGCCAGTAGTATTGGCCCAGCGGGGTCCTACGAGCAGTACTTC